The 29 T cell receptor beta chains below come from one sample, sequenced in a study of cytomegalovirus exposure and HLA in healthy donors. Primers included in the PCR were 60 Vbeta and 13 Jbeta primers. Produced via immunoSEQ multiplex PCR; TCRdb's table is partial and in-frame only. The data contain 150,000 to 200,000 clones, 85% of them singletons. The specimen sequenced was PBMCs. All receptors derive from a woman between 45 and 60 years old in good health and CMV-seronegative.

The chain combines TRBV5-3 with TRBJ2-2; 10 bases line up with TRBD2. TRBV5-3 is an open reading frame, and its role is uncertain. This CDR3 contains 17 residues. J gave up 1 base and V 8 bases, and 11 bases lay outside the gene matches. Here the CDR3 reads CASHNYLAGENTGELFF. DNA for the CDR3: TGTGCCAGTCATAATTACCTAGCGGGAGAGAACACCGGGGAGCTGTTTTTT.

The count of this clone is one. The chain combines TRBV5-1 with TRBJ2-1, with D tentatively TRBD1 (6 bases). Germline V CDR1 and CDR2: SGHRS, YFSETQ. V was trimmed by 0 bases and J by 1 base, leaving 8 bases between them. This CDR3 comprises 15 residues. The CDR3 DNA reads TGCGCCAGCAGCTTGGAAGGGGGATCCTACAATGAGCAGTTCTTC. Residues: CASSLEGGSYNEQFF.

This chain joins TRBV6-5 and TRBJ2-7; maybe TRBD1 (6 bases). Germline CDR1 reads MNHEY; CDR2 reads SVGAGI. This CDR3 contains 12 residues. Trimming shortened V by 6 bases and J by 0 bases, and 6 bases separated the two germline ends. CDR3 region: CASRDSSYEQYF. For the CDR3, the DNA is TGTGCCAGCAGGGACAGCTCCTACGAGCAGTACTTC.

The chain has TRBV6-1 and TRBJ1-1; D unclear. V was trimmed by 1 base and J by 8 bases, leaving 14 bases between them. CDR1 is MNHNS, CDR2 SASEGT, per germline. The CDR3 is 14 amino acids. The CDR3 DNA reads as TGTGCCAGCAGTGAAGGAGGCATAGGAGTCGAAGCTTTCTTT. It codes for CASSEGGIGVEAFF.

The chain uses TRBV27 and TRBJ2-7; D possibly corresponds to TRBD2 (5 bases). Germline V gives CDR1 MNHEY, CDR2 SMNVEV (reference sequence). V dropped 0 bases and J dropped 3 bases, with 6 bases sitting between them. This CDR3 region has 13 residues. The CDR3, as DNA: TGTGCCAGCAGTTTATCTCGGGGCTACGAGCAGTACTTC. Translating gives CASSLSRGYEQYF.

The V gene is TRBV28, the J gene TRBJ1-2; D gene ambiguous. The germline gives CDR1 MDHEN, CDR2 SYDVKM. This CDR3 comprises 15 residues. With 2 bases removed from V and 3 bases from J, the gap between germline ends came to 13 bases. CDR3 sequence: CASSLIGRSDYGYTF. CDR3 nucleotide sequence: TGTGCCAGCAGTTTAATTGGCAGGTCCGACTATGGCTACACCTTC.

The gene calls are TRBV25-1 and TRBJ2-5; D is uncertain. The J call may be wrong; the DNA end is better matched by TRBJ2-7. The CDR3 has 12 residues. Germline V gene lookup returns CDR1 MGHDK and CDR2 SYGVNS. CDR3 protein: CASSAGGYEQYF. For the CDR3, the DNA is TGTGCCAGCAGTGCCGGCGGCTACGAGCAGTACTTC.

To note about this clone: Relative to the germline gene, one junction end is altered; a read error may explain this. The rearrangement joins TRBV7-9 to TRBJ2-7; TRBD2 might be the D (6 bases). The CDR3 extends over 13 amino acids. Germline-derived CDR1 and CDR2 are SEHNR and FQNEAQ (reference sequence). As DNA, the CDR3 is TGTTCCAGCAGCTTTTTTACGCGGGGCGAGCAGTACTTC. This translates into CSSSFFTRGEQYF.

V gene TRBV6-1 combines with J gene TRBJ1-3; the match to TRBD1 covers 8 bases. This CDR3 comprises 15 residues. CDR1 and CDR2 (germline): MNHNS, SASEGT. The junction had 5 bases not matched to a gene; V was cut back by 5 bases and J by 2 bases. The CDR3 loop reads CASSPDRDPGNTIYF. The CDR3 DNA reads as TGTGCCAGCAGTCCGGACAGGGATCCTGGAAACACCATATATTTT.

The chain is built from TRBV25-1 and TRBJ2-5, with 8 bases identical to TRBD1. The DNA matches TRBJ2-7 better at its end, which makes the J call doubtful. The V gene's germline CDR1 is MGHDK and CDR2 SYGVNS. The CDR3 length is 15 residues. The CDR3 DNA is TGTGCCAGCACCCCATCCAACAGGGGGTCTTACGAGCAGTACTTC. As protein: CASTPSNRGSYEQYF.

This clone was observed a few times. The CDR3 region has the DNA TGTGCCAGCGGGAGTGGGTACGAGCAGTACTTC. Residues: CASGSGYEQYF. The gene calls are TRBV2 and TRBJ2-7, with D possibly matching TRBD2 (5 bases). CDR1 is SNHLY, CDR2 FYNNEI, per germline. The CDR3 consists of 11 residues. V was clipped by 8 bases and J by 4 bases, with 9 bases between them.

The CDR3 DNA reads TGTGCCAGTAGTGACCCGACGGAAACAGGGTTCAATCAGCCCCAGCATTTT. Translating gives CASSDPTETGFNQPQHF. This sequence joins TRBV19 and TRBJ1-5; D is possibly TRBD1 (6 bases). Germline V lookup: CDR1 LNHDA, CDR2 SQIVND (reference sequence). The CDR3 is made up of 17 amino acids. The V end lost 5 bases, the J end lost 3 bases, and 20 bases lay between the germline ends.

The rearrangement uses TRBV5-1 and TRBJ2-7, with 11 bases fitting TRBD1. The germline gives CDR1 SGHRS, CDR2 YFSETQ. V lost 0 bases to trimming and J lost 3 bases; unmatched junction nucleotides: 5. CDR3 length: 16 residues. The CDR3, as DNA: TGCGCCAGCAGCTTGGTTGGGACAGGGGGTGACTACGAGCAGTACTTC. Protein: CASSLVGTGGDYEQYF.

V is TRBV15 and J is TRBJ1-5; D unresolved. Per germline, CDR1 LNHNV and CDR2 YYDKDF (reference sequence). This CDR3 is built from 15 residues. The germline V and J ends were trimmed by 0 bases and 8 bases, with 14 bases remaining between them. The CDR3 protein is CATSREAAPGEPQHF. The CDR3 region has the DNA TGTGCCACCAGCAGAGAGGCGGCCCCGGGAGAGCCCCAGCATTTT.

The genes are TRBV20-1 and TRBJ2-1, with no clear D. CDR3 length equals 11 residues. CDR1 is DFQATT and CDR2 is SNEGSKA in the germline V gene (reference sequence). Trimming removed 3 bases from V and 7 bases from J, with 7 bases in between. The CDR3 DNA follows: TGCAGTGCTAGCGGTAAGAATGAGCAGTTCTTC. Its translation is CSASGKNEQFF.

The chain recombines TRBV29-1 with TRBJ2-1, with 10 bases fitting TRBD2. The germline V gene has CDR1 SQVTM and CDR2 ANQGSEA. The CDR3 contains 13 residues. Trimming cost V 5 bases and J 4 bases; bases outside gene matches: 2. CDR3 residues: CSVRLAGYNEQFF. The CDR3 DNA reads TGCAGCGTTAGACTAGCGGGTTACAATGAGCAGTTCTTC.

V gene TRBV28 combines with J gene TRBJ1-1; a weak D match, TRBD1 (6 bases). The length of the CDR3 is 18 residues. Between the trimmed V and J ends, which lost 4 bases and 4 bases, there was a span of 25 bases. Germline V gene sequence: CDR1 MDHEN, CDR2 SYDVKM. Here the CDR3 DNA reads TGTGCCAGCAGTTCCCCTCGGGGGGCTTCGATTTTCGGCACTGAAGCTTTCTTT. It codes for CASSSPRGASIFGTEAFF.

V and J are TRBV6-5 and TRBJ2-3; D ambiguous. Germline CDR1 and CDR2: MNHEY and SVGAGI. The V end was cut by 0 bases, the J end by 6 bases, with 16 bases between. This CDR3 spans 16 amino acids. The CDR3 region is CASSYSKLPPEDTQYF. The CDR3 DNA is TGTGCCAGCAGTTACTCGAAACTACCCCCTGAGGATACGCAGTATTTT.

V usage is TRBV9 and J usage is TRBJ2-1, with TRBD2 identical over 12 bases. Germline CDR1 is SGDLS and CDR2 is YYNGEE. After removal of 3 bases from V and 6 bases from J, the junction contained 7 bases not matched to a gene. CDR3 size: 16 residues. CDR3 sequence reads: CASSAPGLAGPNEQFF. CDR3 bases: TGTGCCAGCAGCGCACCTGGACTAGCGGGGCCCAATGAGCAGTTCTTC.

The rearrangement links TRBV5-1 to TRBJ2-5; D uncertain. With 0 bases removed from V and 0 bases from J, the gap between germline ends came to 9 bases. The germline V gene has CDR1 SGHRS and CDR2 YFSETQ. The CDR3 has 15 amino acids. DNA for the CDR3: TGCGCCAGCAGCTTGGTTATTAGCTACCAAGAGACCCAGTACTTC. Protein: CASSLVISYQETQYF.

This chain joins TRBV28 and TRBJ1-3, with D maybe TRBD1 (6 bases). V lost 8 bases and J lost 6, with 11 bases in between. The CDR3 extends over 12 amino acids. Germline-derived CDR1 and CDR2 are MDHEN and SYDVKM. The CDR3 sequence is CASRGQVNTIYF. Written as DNA, the CDR3 is TGTGCCAGCCGGGGACAAGTAAACACCATATATTTT.

Points on this clone: Relative to the germline gene, one junction end is altered; a read error may explain this. This chain joins TRBV28 and TRBJ1-2; 11 nucleotides line up with TRBD1. The germline gives CDR1 MDHEN, CDR2 SYDVKM. CDR3 length: 15 residues. DNA for the CDR3: TGTGCCAGCAGTCTAAGGGACAGGGGGGCCTATGGCTACATCTTC. Protein sequence: CASSLRDRGAYGYIF.

The chain employs TRBV9 and TRBJ2-1; D may be TRBD2 (6 bases). This CDR3 comprises 15 residues. V lost 3 bases and J 5 bases, leaving 15 bases between the germline ends. Germline loops: CDR1 SGDLS, CDR2 YYNGEE. The CDR3 spells CASSASLGGNNEQFF. The DNA for the CDR3 is TGTGCCAGCAGCGCGAGCTTGGGGGGAAACAATGAGCAGTTCTTC.

The rearrangement joins TRBV6-4 to TRBJ1-1; D possibly corresponds to TRBD1 (5 bases). The CDR3 runs to 14 residues. V was pared by 5 bases and J by 2 bases, with 12 bases between. CDR1 is MRHNA and CDR2 is SNTAGT in the germline V gene. The CDR3 region is CASSRFGGNTEAFF. For the CDR3, the DNA is TGTGCCAGCAGTCGATTCGGGGGAAACACTGAAGCTTTCTTT.

The chain recombines TRBV7-2 with TRBJ2-5; tentative D call: TRBD1 (5 bases). The ends were cut back, 5 bases at V and 4 bases at J, with 11 bases in the middle. Germline-derived CDR1 and CDR2 are SGHTA and FQGNSA. This CDR3 is built from 13 residues. CDR3 amino acids: CASSQSRGETQYF. The CDR3 DNA sequence: TGTGCCAGCAGCCAGTCAAGGGGAGAGACCCAGTACTTC.

In DNA form, the CDR3 reads TGTGCCTGGAGACACAGGGGACGGGCCACCGGGGAGCTGTTTTTT. It specifies CAWRHRGRATGELFF. This chain connects TRBV30 to TRBJ2-2, with TRBD1 matching 7 bases. J was trimmed by 4 bases and V by 3 bases; bases with no gene match: 8. This CDR3 is built from 15 residues. CDR1 is GTSNPN, CDR2 SVGIG, per germline (reference sequence).

This clone was seen many times. The chain links TRBV6-1 to TRBJ2-1; 12 nucleotides line up with TRBD2. The junction had 0 bases not matched to a gene; V was cut back by 2 bases and J by 4 bases. Per germline, CDR1 MNHNS and CDR2 SASEGT. CDR3 length: 15 residues. DNA of the CDR3: TGTGCCAGCAGTGAACTAGCGGGAGGGTACAATGAGCAGTTCTTC. Its translation: CASSELAGGYNEQFF.

The chain links TRBV19 to TRBJ1-6, with D possibly TRBD1 on 5 matching bases. The V end lost 7 bases, the J end lost 7 bases, and 11 bases lay between the germline ends. Germline-derived CDR1 and CDR2 are LNHDA and SQIVND (reference sequence). The CDR3 runs 13 residues. The CDR3 sequence is CASTATDNSPLHF. The CDR3 DNA is TGTGCCAGTACCGCGACAGACAATTCACCCCTCCACTTT. Using reference TRBV19 and TRBJ1-6 for the parts outside the CDR3, the full variable domain is DGGITQSPKYLFRKEGQNVTLSCEQNLNHDAMYWYRQDPGQGLRLIYYSQIVNDFQKGDIAEGYSVSREKKESFPLTVTSAQKNPTAFYLCASTATDNSPLHFGNGTRLTVT.

The rearrangement uses TRBV27 and TRBJ1-3; D may be TRBD1 (5 bases). This CDR3 region has 17 residues. V was trimmed by 5 bases and J by 4 bases, leaving 21 bases between them. Germline lookup yields CDR1 MNHEY and CDR2 SMNVEV (reference sequence). The CDR3 coding sequence is TGTGCCAGCAGTCCCCGCAGGGAAAGGACGTCCGGAAACACCATATATTTT. This encodes CASSPRRERTSGNTIYF.